The T cell receptor beta chain under discussion was sequenced for a study of blood T cell repertoires in COVID-19. Study-level background: Acute and convalescent COVID-19 specimens originated in the United States, Italy and Spain.

Assay used: immunoSEQ multiplex PCR; TCRdb lists only in-frame clones, some missing. The sample lists about 150,000 clones; over 75% were seen once. The V end was cut by 4 bases, the J end by 4 bases, with 14 bases between. The CDR3 is 14 residues long. The germline CDR1 and CDR2 sequences are SQVTM and ANQGSEA. The sequencing input was peripheral blood. This clonotype was obtained from a woman aged 40 to 55 with acute or convalescent COVID-19. The rearrangement links TRBV29-1 to TRBJ1-5; a weak D match, TRBD1 (5 bases). In nucleotides, the CDR3 is TGCAGCGTTGTTCCGGCCGGGGGTAATCAGCCCCAGCATTTT. Encoded protein: CSVVPAGGNQPQHF.